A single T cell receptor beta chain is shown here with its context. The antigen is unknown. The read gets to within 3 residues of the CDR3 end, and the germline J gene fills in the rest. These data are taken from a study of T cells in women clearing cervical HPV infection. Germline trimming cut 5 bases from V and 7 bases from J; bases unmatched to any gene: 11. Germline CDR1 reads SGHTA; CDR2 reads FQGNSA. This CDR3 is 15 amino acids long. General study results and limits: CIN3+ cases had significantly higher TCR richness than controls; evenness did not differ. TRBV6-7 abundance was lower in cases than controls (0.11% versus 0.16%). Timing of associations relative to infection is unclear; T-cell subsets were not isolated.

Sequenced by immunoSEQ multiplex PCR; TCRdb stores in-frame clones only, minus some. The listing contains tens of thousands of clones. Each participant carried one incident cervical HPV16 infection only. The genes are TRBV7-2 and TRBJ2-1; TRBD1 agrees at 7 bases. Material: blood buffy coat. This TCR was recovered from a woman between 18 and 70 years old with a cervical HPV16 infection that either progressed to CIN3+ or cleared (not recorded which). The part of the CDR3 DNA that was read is TGTGCCAGCAGCAGAGGGGGCGCAGCTATGAATGAG. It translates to CASSRGGAAMNE. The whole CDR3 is CASSRGGAAMNEQFF.